This T cell receptor beta chain was recovered during a study of blood T cell repertoires in COVID-19. About the study: The samples span acute and convalescent COVID-19 from the United States, Italy and Spain. PBMCs, B-cell-depleted T cells, or T cells provided the cDNA or gDNA that made up the material.

In germline, CDR1 is GTSNPN, CDR2 SVGIG (reference sequence). The trim removed 2 bases at V and 9 bases at J, leaving 8 bases unmatched. This CDR3 has 16 residues. The authors' processing: Amplification of reference gene primers was used by the study to estimate nucleated cell counts. Profiling relied on immunoSEQ multiplex PCR, and the TCRdb table lists in-frame clones only, not all of them. D and trimming come from the DNA, and the V and J calls and clone size come from that table. The sample shows 150,000 or so clones, 85% of them seen only once. Sequenced material: peripheral blood. This chain uses TRBV30 with TRBJ2-1; 15 bases match TRBD2. The sequence came from a woman in her forties with active or convalescent COVID-19. In DNA form, the CDR3 reads TGTGCCTGGAGTCCCCGGACTAGCGGGAGGGCCAGTGAGCAGTTCTTC. Its protein is CAWSPRTSGRASEQFF. The full variable domain, completed using reference TRBV30 and TRBJ2-1, is SQTIHQWPATLVQPVGSPLSLECTVEGTSNPNLYWYRQAAGRGLQLLFYSVGIGQISSEVPQNLSASRPQDRQFILSSKKLLLSDSGFYLCAWSPRTSGRASEQFFGPGTRLTVL.